The 13 T cell receptor beta chains below were found in one sample sequenced in a study of response to subunit inactivated influenza vaccine. Each CDR3 protein is one row after TCRdb ran MiXCR on the RT-PCR reads. Here the sample spans more than 550,000 distinct CDR3 sequences, 11% being singletons. This same sample was also taken into another study, of T cells expressing NK-cell markers. That paper notes: Beta-chain TCR cDNA was generated via 5'RACE template switching with UMIs.

Sequencing was performed on PBMCs from blood, taken on the day of vaccination. The receptors derive from a man in his fifties or sixties who received an inactivated influenza vaccine.

This clonotype turned up a few times. The V call is TRBV5-6, the J call TRBJ2-2; no clear D gene. CDR1 SGHDT and CDR2 YYEEEE come from the germline V gene. This CDR3 comprises 12 residues. V gave up 1 base and J gave up 7 bases, with 5 bases separating them. The DNA of the CDR3 is TGTGCCAGCAGCTTGTCTCTCGGGGAGCTGTTTTTT. Its protein is CASSLSLGELFF.

This chain connects TRBV4-2 to TRBJ2-7; TRBD2 matches at 11 bases. The ends lost 4 bases at V and 3 bases at J; junction bases unmatched: 8. Germline CDR1 LGHNA, CDR2 YNFKEQ. CDR3 length equals 16 residues. CDR3 in amino acids: CASSLSTTSGNYEQYF. As DNA, the CDR3 is TGTGCCAGCAGCCTATCCACGACTAGCGGGAACTACGAGCAGTACTTC.

V and J are TRBV12-3 or TRBV12-4 and TRBJ2-1; 11 nucleotides line up with TRBD2. V lost 3 bases, J lost 4 bases, and 5 bases stayed unmatched. The CDR3 runs to 16 residues. CDR3 sequence reads: CASSLGLAVNYNEQFF. The CDR3 nucleotides are TGTGCCAGCAGTTTGGGACTAGCGGTAAATTACAATGAGCAGTTCTTC.

The V and J genes are TRBV24-1 and TRBJ2-3; 15 bases map to TRBD2. The CDR3 runs 18 residues. CDR1 and CDR2 from the germline V gene are KGHDR and SFDVKD. Trimming at V came to 3 bases and at J to 3 bases, leaving 6 bases not matched to a gene. CDR3 nucleotide sequence: TGTGCCACCAGTGATCGGACTAGCGGGAGGGCCGGGACAGATACGCAGTATTTT. Protein product: CATSDRTSGRAGTDTQYF.

This clonotype was counted many times. The chain employs TRBV11-3 and TRBJ2-3; D not resolved. CDR3 length: 12 amino acids. Germline CDR1 reads SGHNT; CDR2 reads YENEEA. V was trimmed by 5 bases and J by 9 bases, leaving 12 bases between them. CDR3 in DNA: TGTGCCAGCAGCCCAAACCGACTGACGCAGTATTTT. Protein product: CASSPNRLTQYF.

The V call is TRBV9, the J call TRBJ2-2, with TRBD1 identical over 9 bases. This CDR3 contains 14 residues. With 5 bases clipped from V and 7 bases from J, the junction kept 6 bases outside the gene matches. The germline V gene encodes CDR1 SGDLS and CDR2 YYNGEE. The CDR3 region has the DNA TGTGCCAGCAGACGGGACAGGGTTGGCGGGGAGCTGTTTTTT. Its translation: CASRRDRVGGELFF.

A remark on this clonotype: Just one base apart from a much larger clone, this may be a read error. V gene TRBV20-1 combines with J gene TRBJ2-5; D is unclear. This CDR3 contains 13 residues. Deletions cut 8 bases from V and 4 bases from J, with 17 bases between. Germline CDR1 and CDR2: DFQATT and SNEGSKA (reference sequence). CDR3 sequence: CSPNHAARETQYF. The CDR3 nucleotides are TGCAGTCCAAACCATGCCGCGAGAGAGACCCAGTACTTC.

This clonotype was observed a few times. The V gene is TRBV20-1, the J gene TRBJ1-1; D remains unclear. Per the germline V gene, CDR1 is DFQATT and CDR2 is SNEGSKA (reference sequence). The length of the CDR3 is 15 residues. V lost 6 bases and J 1 base, leaving 18 bases between the germline ends. This CDR3 is CSAPQMARTNTEAFF. CDR3 sequence (DNA): TGCAGTGCCCCCCAAATGGCCAGGACGAACACTGAAGCTTTCTTT.

This clonotype has just a few counts. The chain recombines TRBV11-2 with TRBJ2-2; maybe TRBD2 (6 bases). CDR1 and CDR2 from the germline V gene are SGHAT and FQNNGV. CDR3 size: 13 residues. V was shortened by 6 bases and J by 6 bases, with 11 bases between the two germline ends. The CDR3 loop is CASSSLASGELFF. The CDR3 DNA follows: TGTGCCAGCAGTTCACTAGCTTCCGGGGAGCTGTTTTTT.

The genes are TRBV4-2 and TRBJ2-3, with D possibly being TRBD1 (5 bases). With 8 bases removed from V and 4 bases from J, the gap between germline ends came to 19 bases. Germline CDR1 reads LGHNA; CDR2 reads YNFKEQ. This CDR3 has 15 amino acids. This CDR3 is CASSEWAGNPDTQYF. In DNA form, the CDR3 reads TGTGCCAGCTCCGAATGGGCAGGGAATCCAGATACGCAGTATTTT.

This clonotype came up a few times. The chain recombines TRBV7-9 with TRBJ1-6, with a weak D call TRBD1 (5 bases). The CDR3 is 14 amino acids. V lost 2 bases, J lost 7 bases, and 9 bases lay in between. CDR1 and CDR2 (germline): SEHNR, FQNEAQ (reference sequence). The CDR3 DNA reads TGTGCCAGCAGCTTATTGACAGTCAATTCACCCCTCCACTTT. It translates to CASSLLTVNSPLHF.

This clonotype was seen a few times. The rearrangement uses TRBV13 and TRBJ2-5, with 7 nucleotides matching TRBD1. The CDR3 consists of 15 residues. Trimming cost V 0 bases and J 7 bases; bases outside gene matches: 8. CDR1 and CDR2 from the germline V gene are PRHDT and FYEKMQ (reference sequence). The CDR3 region is CASSLGDRAPRTQYF. CDR3 coding DNA: TGTGCCAGCAGCTTAGGCGACAGGGCGCCACGGACCCAGTACTTC.

This clonotype has a handful of counts. Here the CDR3 DNA reads TGTGCCAGCAGCTTCGGACCTAGCGGGAGTGGGGAGACCCAGTACTTC. It specifies CASSFGPSGSGETQYF. The chain combines TRBV11-2 with TRBJ2-5; 10 nucleotides match TRBD2. Germline V gives CDR1 SGHAT, CDR2 FQNNGV. CDR3 length: 16 residues. V gave up 3 bases and J gave up 5 bases; unmatched junction bases: 9.